This entry describes one T cell receptor beta chain. Its antigen remains undetermined. Base qualities are not recorded, but no much larger clone differs from it by a single base. The CDR3 regions of human TCRbeta chains were subjected to immunosequencing. The original pipeline was this. Repertoire TCRs were matched against a reference library of SARS-CoV-2-specific TCRs generated with the MIRA antigen-specificity platform. Breadth was defined as the fraction of unique TCRs that were SARS-CoV-2-associated, and depth was defined as the fraction of total T cells that were SARS-CoV-2-associated. Using the MIRA data, every spike-specific TCR was mapped to the spike region that the TCR reacted to and assigned to either a CD4 or a CD8 class. Log10-transformed breadth and depth values were compared by one-way ANOVA with Sidak's multiple comparisons tests. This immuneACCESS table, as held by TCRdb, lists in-frame sequences with V and J called but not all clones. Of the missing ones, under half trace to an unresolved V gene in checked studies; the others have no known cause. The V and J calls and clone size are taken from that table; D and trimming were inferred from the DNA. The sample contains 120,000 to 150,000 clones, 90% of them found a single time. The ten largest clonotypes hold under 2% of the sample.

These data come from a study of T cell responses to AZD1222 COVID-19 vaccine (dated by TCRdb to the early 2020s). Background on the whole study: TCR sequencing was performed for roughly 250 trial participants, of whom around 210 were given two doses of AZD1222 and approximately 25 were given two doses of MenACWY control vaccine. Trial participants were enrolled by age into 18-55, 56-69 and 70-plus year subgroups, with roughly 160, 29 and 62 TCR-sequenced participants respectively.

Per the publication, the time point label means: about 28 days (+/-7) after the second vaccine dose. AZD1222 recipients whose second dose came at about 4 weeks and those whose second dose came at about 12 weeks were combined into one group, since spike-specific TCR depth and breadth did not differ between the two schedules. Samples from vaccinated people were obtained from the UK trials COV001 and COV002, which included a single-blind randomized controlled phase 2/3 trial of AZD1222 (ChAdOx1 nCoV-19) in healthy adults. For TCRbeta chain sequencing, PBMC samples were collected from trial participants at day 0 and at day 28 after the second dose. Study-wide conclusions, independent of this receptor: Reportedly, close to half of the unique spike-specific TCRs recognized epitopes lying outside the regions that are mutated in the B.1.351 and B.1.1.7 variants. Participants were mostly white British and included more females than males, and it was suggested by the authors that clonal diversity may have been underestimated. Only five to seven AZD1222 recipients were SARS-CoV-2 seropositive at baseline, limiting conclusions about previously exposed vaccinees. The 56-69-year group was small, and its depth increase did not reach significance, likely because of low power. Because no day 14 peak-response samples were available, repertoires were characterized only after the peak T cell response. CD4 TCRs associated with the vaccine covered the entire spike protein, and the dominant responses were in regions 160-218 and 743-854. A significant rise in spike-specific TCR breadth and depth was observed after two AZD1222 doses relative to day 0 and relative to MenACWY recipients.

The germline V gene (reference sequence) supplies CDR1 GTSNPN and CDR2 SVGIG. At the junction V is shortened by 4 bases and J by 5 bases, with 20 bases in between. From the cysteine up to the phenylalanine, the CDR3 has a length of 15 residues. This entry keeps only the CDR3 DNA: 45 bases, framed from base 1. The sequences come from peripheral blood, collected 28 days after the second AZD1222 dose. This TCR derives from an adult who received the AZD1222 COVID-19 vaccine. The chain joins TRBV30 to TRBJ1-1; a tentative D match to TRBD1 spans 6 bases. The CDR3 amino acid sequence is: CAWIGAQGLGTEAFF. In nucleotides, the sequence is TGTGCCTGGATAGGGGCACAGGGTCTCGGTACTGAAGCTTTCTTT.